Listed below are T cell receptor beta chains from one sample, sequenced in a study of metastatic and nonmetastatic thyroid tumors. With MiXCR, TCRdb reprocessed the PCR reads. The sample gives 90,000 or so clones, 8.6% of which show up once; under 9% is in the top ten. Specimen: blood. Every receptor here comes from a female donor with papillary thyroid cancer or a benign thyroid nodule (not recorded which). Some clones in this sample may be carry-over from other donors' samples. The CDR3 runs from the conserved cysteine through the conserved F or W. The D gene is left open where the match is weak.

TRBV3-1	TRBJ2-3	NA	CASSPTTGTDTQYF
TRBV12-3/TRBV12-4	TRBJ2-2	NA	CASSFLQGGELFF
TRBV11-2	TRBJ1-1	NA	CASSLSSGLAFF
TRBV5-1	TRBJ2-7	NA	CASSDREVAEQYF
TRBV19	TRBJ2-3	TRBD2	CASSKRTSGGVTDTQYF
TRBV5-5	TRBJ1-2	NA	CASSFAVGYGYTF
TRBV7-9	TRBJ2-7	NA	CASSLGRVDEQYF
TRBV19	TRBJ1-4	TRBD1	CASSSRADRGFGTNEKLFF
TRBV7-9	TRBJ2-5	NA	CASSLVLDSQETQYF
TRBV14	TRBJ2-1	TRBD2	CASSQGLAGGLSEQFF
TRBV7-9	TRBJ1-1	TRBD1	CASSSTGTGDPEAFF
TRBV9	TRBJ1-1	TRBD1	CASSVTGGGEAFF
TRBV19	TRBJ1-1	NA	CATADLNTEAFF
TRBV2	TRBJ1-1	NA	CASVLGLYGTEAFF
TRBV11-2	TRBJ1-6	TRBD1	CASSLFPGGMGYNSPLHF
TRBV12-3/TRBV12-4	TRBJ1-5	TRBD1	CASSPMTGRRVNQPQHF
TRBV4-2	TRBJ2-7	NA	CASSQGRYYEQYF
TRBV19	TRBJ2-7	NA	CASSVLGQGEQYEQYF
TRBV19	TRBJ2-2	TRBD1	CASSPTGDGELSF
TRBV6-1	TRBJ2-7	TRBD2	CASKTLAGDAYEQYF
TRBV15	TRBJ2-7	NA	CATSKLTGEQYF
TRBV27	TRBJ2-6	NA	CASSFSGANVLTF
TRBV6-1	TRBJ1-2	TRBD1	CASSRRLTGGDYGYTF
TRBV6-1	TRBJ2-2	NA	CASSGLTVTGELFF
TRBV18	TRBJ2-1	TRBD2	CASSPNSGGSNNEQFF
TRBV28	TRBJ1-5	NA	CASSLARDNQPQHF
TRBV28	TRBJ1-2	NA	CASRSLEGGTNYGYTF
TRBV7-9	TRBJ2-5	NA	CASSKSPGGRGETQYF
TRBV11-2	TRBJ2-3	NA	CASSLDRTQYF
TRBV10-2	TRBJ2-5	NA	CASSESNIEQGQETQYF
TRBV11-2	TRBJ1-5	NA	CASSLVYNQPQHF
TRBV12-3/TRBV12-4	TRBJ1-1	NA	CASTRLNTEAFF
TRBV7-3	TRBJ1-3	NA	CASSLSGDGNTIYF
TRBV20-1	TRBJ2-7	NA	CSASPTYYEQYF
TRBV6-5	TRBJ1-6	TRBD1	CASSYYRGSNSPLHF
TRBV4-1	TRBJ2-7	TRBD1	CASRQTGANSYEQYF
TRBV20-1	TRBJ1-5	NA	CSASIWGGSQPQHF
TRBV10-3	TRBJ1-1	NA	CASRGGHDTEAFF
TRBV6-2/TRBV6-3	TRBJ1-1	NA	CASRRSTEAFF
TRBV19	TRBJ2-1	NA	CASSPGRDADEQFF
TRBV5-1	TRBJ2-7	NA	CASSLVVGGPYEQYF
TRBV2	TRBJ1-1	TRBD1	CASTRQGGTEAFF
TRBV6-5	TRBJ2-1	NA	CASSYSDEQFF
TRBV29-1	TRBJ1-4	NA	CSVERVSGEKLFF
TRBV6-1	TRBJ2-1	NA	CASSEYINEQFF
TRBV6-1	TRBJ1-2	TRBD1	CASSKNTGGGYTF